The next 27 T cell receptor beta chains were all read from a single sample in a study of T cells in localized non-small cell lung cancer (dated by TCRdb to about 2020). Libraries were prepared through the immunoSEQ multiplex PCR assay. TCRdb provides this immuneACCESS table in a form limited to in-frame rearrangements. Some clones are lacking; in checked studies, under half of them reflect an unresolved V gene, and why the rest are absent is not known. This sample is represented by about 4,600 clones; 25% to 35% of them were singletons. The ten biggest clones cover roughly 4.9% of the sample. The sequencing here drew on lung tumor tissue, taken before any cancer treatment. These receptors all stem from a man between 35 and 75 years old with stage II lung adenocarcinoma.

This clone has a handful of counts. The chain recombines TRBV4-1 with TRBJ2-2; D unresolved. Trimming cost V 0 bases and J 2 bases, with 10 bases left between them. The V gene's germline CDR1 is MGHRA and CDR2 YSYEKL. The CDR3 runs 16 residues. The CDR3, as DNA: TGCGCCAGCAGCCAAGAGATTGCCCGAAACACCGGGGAGCTGTTTTTT. Residues: CASSQEIARNTGELFF.

This rearrangement joins TRBV5-1 to TRBJ1-3, with D uncertain. Looked up from germline, CDR1 is SGHRS and CDR2 is YFSETQ. Trimming cost V 0 bases and J 0 bases, with 10 bases left between them. The CDR3 length is 16 residues. The CDR3, as DNA: TGCGCCAGCAGCTTGGCGGGAGCTTACTCTGGAAACACCATATATTTT. Translated: CASSLAGAYSGNTIYF.

The genes are TRBV19 and TRBJ2-2, with TRBD2 matching 11 bases. Per the germline V gene, CDR1 is LNHDA and CDR2 is SQIVND (reference sequence). The CDR3 runs 15 residues. J gave up 4 bases and V 10 bases, and 8 bases lay outside the gene matches. CDR3 sequence (DNA): TGTGCCACAGGGACTAGCGGTCGGATCACCGGGGAGCTGTTTTTT. Its protein product is CATGTSGRITGELFF.

This clone was observed a single time. This chain links TRBV10-2 with TRBJ2-1; D gene unclear. The CDR3 extends over 13 amino acids. Germline CDR1 reads WSHSY; CDR2 reads SAAADI. The V end was cut by 7 bases, the J end by 8 bases, with 15 bases between. CDR3 in amino acids: CASTPPLAHEQFF. Here the CDR3 DNA reads TGCGCCAGCACTCCGCCTCTTGCCCATGAGCAGTTCTTC.

There are a few counts of this clone. The genes are TRBV18 and TRBJ1-2; 8 bases match TRBD1. Germline CDR1 KGHSH, CDR2 LQKENI. Losses at the gene ends were 6 bases for V and 0 bases for J; bases not matched to a gene: 9. The CDR3 is made up of 16 amino acids. For the CDR3, the DNA is TGTGCCAGCTCTCCCGGGACAGGCCGTTCTAACTATGGCTACACCTTC. This sequence encodes CASSPGTGRSNYGYTF. Full variable domain (rest looked up from reference TRBV18 and TRBJ1-2): NAGVMQNPRHLVRRRGQEARLRCSPMKGHSHVYWYRQLPEEGLKFMVYLQKENIIDESGMPKERFSAEFPKEGPSILRIQQVVRGDSAAYFCASSPGTGRSNYGYTFGSGTRLTVV.

This chain uses TRBV19 with TRBJ2-6; D not resolved. CDR1 and CDR2 (germline): LNHDA, SQIVND (reference sequence). The CDR3 totals 14 residues. Trimming removed 3 bases at V and 2 bases at J, with 5 bases between. CDR3 nucleotide sequence: TGTGCCAGTAGTATCACAGCTGGGGCCAACGTCCTGACTTTC. Translated: CASSITAGANVLTF.

In this sample, this clone turned up a few times. This chain uses TRBV11-3 with TRBJ2-5; 7 positions match TRBD1. The CDR3 consists of 14 residues. The germline CDR1 and CDR2 sequences are SGHNT and YENEEA. Trimming at V came to 3 bases and at J to 5 bases, leaving 6 bases not matched to a gene. CDR3: CASSLGQPEETQYF. The DNA of the CDR3 is TGTGCCAGCAGCTTGGGACAGCCTGAGGAGACCCAGTACTTC. Combining the CDR3 with reference TRBV11-3 and TRBJ2-5 gives the whole variable domain EAGVVQSPRYKIIEKKQPVAFWCNPISGHNTLYWYLQNLGQGPELLIRYENEEAVDDSQLPKDRFSAERLKGVDSTLKIQPAELGDSAVYLCASSLGQPEETQYFGPGTRLLVL.

This clone was detected only a few times. V usage is TRBV6-8 and J usage is TRBJ1-4, with a possible D match to TRBD1 (6 bases). CDR1 is MNHGY, CDR2 SAAAGT, per germline. Deletions cut 4 bases from V and 7 bases from J, with 16 bases between. This CDR3 is 15 amino acids long. For the CDR3, the DNA is TGTGCCAGCAGTTTAGAGGGGGGGAATGGTGAAAAACTGTTTTTT. Its protein product is CASSLEGGNGEKLFF.

The chain combines TRBV11-3 with TRBJ2-3; a possible D gene is TRBD2 (6 bases). The CDR3 runs 16 residues. The V gene lost 1 base and the J gene lost 0 bases, with 11 bases spanning the gap. Germline CDR1 is SGHNT and CDR2 is YENEEA. CDR3 DNA: TGTGCCAGCAGCTTAGTCTTAGCGGCTAGCACAGATACGCAGTATTTT. Its protein is CASSLVLAASTDTQYF. The full variable domain, completed using reference TRBV11-3 and TRBJ2-3, is EAGVVQSPRYKIIEKKQPVAFWCNPISGHNTLYWYLQNLGQGPELLIRYENEEAVDDSQLPKDRFSAERLKGVDSTLKIQPAELGDSAVYLCASSLVLAASTDTQYFGPGTRLTVL.

V and J are TRBV11-3 and TRBJ2-3; 8 nucleotides align to TRBD1. CDR3 size: 15 residues. Germline V lookup: CDR1 SGHNT, CDR2 YENEEA. V dropped 4 bases and J dropped 2; count of bases not matched to a gene: 5. DNA for the CDR3: TGTGCCAGCAGCTCGGACAGGGCACACACAGATACGCAGTATTTT. Protein product: CASSSDRAHTDTQYF.

The CDR3 nucleotides read TGCGCCAGCAGCTTGGTCGGTAGCGGGAGGAACGAGCAGTACTTC. Its translation is CASSLVGSGRNEQYF. J is TRBJ2-7 and V is TRBV5-1; 10 nucleotides align to TRBD2. Germline values: CDR1 SGHRS, CDR2 YFSETQ. Germline trimming cut 0 bases from V and 5 bases from J; bases unmatched to any gene: 5. The CDR3 spans 15 residues.

This clone is deemed medium-sized (0.01 to 0.1%). CDR3 coding DNA: TGTGCCAGCAGGTCACAGGGGTGGACAGATACGCAGTATTTT. This codes for CASRSQGWTDTQYF. V usage is TRBV28 and J usage is TRBJ2-3, with 7 bases identical to TRBD1. Trimming removed 6 bases from V and 3 bases from J; junction bases left unmatched: 6. CDR1 and CDR2 (germline): MDHEN, SYDVKM. This CDR3 has 14 amino acids. The whole variable domain, filled in from reference TRBV28 and TRBJ2-3, reads DVKVTQSSRYLVKRTGEKVFLECVQDMDHENMFWYRQDPGLGLRLIYFSYDVKMKEKGDIPEGYSVSREKKERFSLILESASTNQTSMYLCASRSQGWTDTQYFGPGTRLTVL.

This chain connects TRBV15 to TRBJ1-1; D call uncertain. The CDR3 is 14 residues long. V dropped 1 base and J dropped 1 base, with 7 bases sitting between them. CDR1 and CDR2 from the germline V gene are LNHNV and YYDKDF (reference sequence). Written as DNA, the CDR3 is TGTGCCACCAGCAGAGGAGACGGGAACACTGAAGCTTTCTTT. Encoded protein: CATSRGDGNTEAFF. The full variable domain, rest sourced from reference TRBV15 and TRBJ1-1, is DAMVIQNPRYQVTQFGKPVTLSCSQTLNHNVMYWYQQKSSQAPKLLFHYYDKDFNNEADTPDNFQSRRPNTSFCFLDIRSPGLGDTAMYLCATSRGDGNTEAFFGQGTRLTVV.

This clone was observed a few times. The genes are TRBV4-1 and TRBJ1-5; no clear D gene. This CDR3 has 14 residues. With 0 bases removed from V and 1 base from J, the gap between germline ends came to 4 bases. Looked up from germline, CDR1 is MGHRA and CDR2 is YSYEKL. CDR3 nucleotides: TGCGCCAGCAGCCAAGACAGGAGCAATCAGCCCCAGCATTTT. This translates into CASSQDRSNQPQHF.

This clone was detected only a few times. The gene calls are TRBV11-3 and TRBJ2-1; 9 positions match TRBD2. This CDR3 has 14 amino acids. Germline lookup yields CDR1 SGHNT and CDR2 YENEEA. The V gene end was trimmed by 5 bases and the J gene end by 7 bases; junction bases not matched to a gene: 6. The DNA of the CDR3 is TGTGCCAGCAGCGAGGGACTAGCAGGAAATGAGCAGTTCTTC. This gives the protein CASSEGLAGNEQFF.

The chain recombines TRBV29-1 with TRBJ2-6; 8 bases are shared with TRBD1. V trimming: 4 bases; J trimming: 4 bases; junction bases outside the gene matches: 6. This CDR3 has 15 residues. From germline, CDR1 is SQVTM and CDR2 ANQGSEA. The CDR3 region has the DNA TGCAGCGTTGTCATCCAGGGGGCCGGGGCCAACGTCCTGACTTTC. Translation gives CSVVIQGAGANVLTF.

This clone was found a few times. CDR3 in amino acids: CAIKGDIEGTEAFF. CDR3 sequence (DNA): TGTGCCATCAAAGGGGACATTGAAGGCACTGAAGCTTTCTTT. The chain employs TRBV10-3 and TRBJ1-1; a weak D match, TRBD1 (6 bases). The germline V gene has CDR1 ENHRY and CDR2 SYGVKD. V was clipped by 7 bases and J by 4 bases, with 16 bases between them. CDR3 length equals 14 residues.

This clone was seen more than once but under ten times. The V gene is TRBV6-8, the J gene TRBJ2-7, with 8 bases identical to TRBD2. Germline CDR1 MNHGY, CDR2 SAAAGT. CDR3 length equals 13 residues. The J segment lost 2 bases and the V segment lost 4 bases, leaving 1 base of the junction unmatched. CDR3 region: CASSSGGTYEQYF. Written as DNA, the CDR3 is TGTGCCAGCAGTTCGGGGGGGACCTACGAGCAGTACTTC.

V is TRBV6-8 and J is TRBJ1-2; D remains ambiguous. CDR1 MNHGY and CDR2 SAAAGT come from the germline V gene. This CDR3 comprises 12 residues. Trimming took 5 bases from V and 4 from J, leaving 8 bases between them. The CDR3 spells CASSVRGYGYTF. CDR3 DNA sequence: TGTGCCAGCAGTGTCCGGGGCTATGGCTACACCTTC.

This chain links TRBV29-1 with TRBJ1-3, with D maybe TRBD1 (6 bases). Per germline, CDR1 SQVTM and CDR2 ANQGSEA. CDR3 length: 13 amino acids. Trimming took 7 bases from V and 4 from J, leaving 14 bases between them. The CDR3 loop reads CSGLWGLGNTIYF. CDR3 sequence (DNA): TGCAGCGGACTATGGGGGCTCGGAAACACCATATATTTT.

The rearrangement joins TRBV6-8 to TRBJ2-5, with D possibly being TRBD1 or TRBD2 (6 bases each). The CDR3 is made up of 16 amino acids. Trimming cost V 1 base and J 3 bases, with 15 bases left between them. The germline CDR1 and CDR2 sequences are MNHGY and SAAAGT. The CDR3 loop reads CASSYWVGGMEETQYF. The CDR3 DNA reads as TGTGCCAGCAGTTACTGGGTAGGGGGGATGGAAGAGACCCAGTACTTC.

This clone was observed a handful of times. The CDR3 is CASSERWEQYF. In DNA, the CDR3 is TGTGCCAGCAGTGAAAGGTGGGAGCAGTACTTC. This rearrangement joins TRBV6-4 to TRBJ2-7; no reliable D call. This CDR3 is 11 amino acids long. Germline CDR1 MRHNA, CDR2 SNTAGT. The V end lost 3 bases, the J end lost 7 bases, and 7 bases lay between the germline ends.

This chain joins TRBV1 and TRBJ2-5; the table's D call, TRBD1, has no DNA check behind it. TRBV1 has pseudogene status. The length of the CDR3 is 15 residues. The CDR3: CASSQDKGVGETQYF. Written as DNA, the CDR3 is TGCGCCAGCAGCCAAGATAAGGGGGTAGGAGAGACCCAGTACTTC.

This clone appeared a few times. This chain joins TRBV11-3 and TRBJ2-5; D may be TRBD1 or TRBD2 (5 bases each). Germline V lookup: CDR1 SGHNT, CDR2 YENEEA. The V end was cut by 4 bases, the J end by 2 bases, with 14 bases between. CDR3 size: 15 residues. The CDR3 reads CASSSGAWTQETQYF. The CDR3 DNA reads as TGTGCCAGCAGCTCTGGGGCCTGGACTCAAGAGACCCAGTACTTC. Using reference TRBV11-3 and TRBJ2-5 for the parts outside the CDR3, the full variable domain is EAGVVQSPRYKIIEKKQPVAFWCNPISGHNTLYWYLQNLGQGPELLIRYENEEAVDDSQLPKDRFSAERLKGVDSTLKIQPAELGDSAVYLCASSSGAWTQETQYFGPGTRLLVL.

This clone came up a few times. The chain links TRBV5-1 to TRBJ2-3; TRBD1 matches at 9 bases. Trimming removed 0 bases from V and 0 bases from J; junction bases left unmatched: 2. The length of the CDR3 is 16 residues. Germline V lookup: CDR1 SGHRS, CDR2 YFSETQ. The CDR3 DNA is TGCGCCAGCAGCTTGGACGGACAGGGGAGCACAGATACGCAGTATTTT. This sequence encodes CASSLDGQGSTDTQYF.

This clone came up a few times. The chain is built from TRBV28 and TRBJ2-1, with 8 bases that match TRBD2. CDR1 and CDR2 (germline): MDHEN, SYDVKM. The CDR3 has 15 amino acids. V dropped 3 bases and J dropped 5; count of bases not matched to a gene: 6. The CDR3 DNA reads TGTGCCAGCAGTTTCCCCGGGGGGGGCCACAATGAGCAGTTCTTC. It yields the protein CASSFPGGGHNEQFF. The variable domain in full, with the rest retrieved from reference TRBV28 and TRBJ2-1, is DVKVTQSSRYLVKRTGEKVFLECVQDMDHENMFWYRQDPGLGLRLIYFSYDVKMKEKGDIPEGYSVSREKKERFSLILESASTNQTSMYLCASSFPGGGHNEQFFGPGTRLTVL.

The genes are TRBV18 and TRBJ2-3, with a tentative D call TRBD2 (6 bases). The CDR3 length is 16 residues. V was cut by 5 bases and J by 0 bases, with 15 bases left in between. Germline V gene sequence: CDR1 KGHSH, CDR2 LQKENI. CDR3 coding DNA: TGTGCCAGCTCATTAGCGGCCCGACATAGCACAGATACGCAGTATTTT. Its protein product is CASSLAARHSTDTQYF.